The sequence of this T cell receptor beta chain was determined in a study of shared clonotypes between healthy human individuals. Whole-study findings and limits: Relative to their counterparts shared across all four donors, non-shared clonotypes exhibited diminished generation probabilities.

CDR1 and CDR2 from the germline V gene are KGHSH and LQKENI. V dropped 3 bases and J dropped 4 bases, with 10 bases sitting between them. The CDR3 loop spans 14 amino acids. Concerning this clone: Its antigen is not known.

TCRdb's copy holds only in-frame clones and misses some; the assay was immunoSEQ multiplex PCR. The sample records fewer than 2.5 million clones, roughly 93% being singletons. Material: naive CD4+ T cells from PBMCs. Sample subset: CD45RA+ positively selected. The TCR originated in a man aged 18 to 29 in good health. Some clones in this sample may be carry-over from other donors' samples. V is TRBV18 and J is TRBJ1-5; D not resolved. CDR3 DNA sequence: TGTGCCAGCTCACCCGAGCTATGGAATCAGCCCCAGCATTTT. This sequence encodes CASSPELWNQPQHF. The whole variable domain, remainder taken from reference TRBV18 and TRBJ1-5, is NAGVMQNPRHLVRRRGQEARLRCSPMKGHSHVYWYRQLPEEGLKFMVYLQKENIIDESGMPKERFSAEFPKEGPSILRIQQVVRGDSAAYFCASSPELWNQPQHFGDGTRLSIL.